This entry concerns a single T cell receptor beta chain. V was trimmed by 6 bases and J by 1 base, leaving 13 bases between them. The CDR3 sequence is 14 residues long. Looked up from germline, CDR1 is SGHAT and CDR2 is FQNNGV. Time point indicated: after dendritic cell vaccination, including at tumor progression/relapse. None of the glioblastoma patients had an isocitrate dehydrogenase mutation. Primers: 60 V beta forward and 13 J beta reverse. Assay: immunoSEQ multiplex PCR; the TCRdb copy retains only in-frame clones and omits some. This sample has about 94,000 clones, with approximately 84% found just once. This entry belongs to a study of glioma-infiltrating T cells after dendritic cell vaccination. About the research overall: Autologous tumor lysate-pulsed dendritic cell vaccination was given between the early 2000s and the early 2010s.

The sequences come from blood, collected after dendritic cell vaccination. The chain is built from TRBV11-2 and TRBJ2-7; a weak D match, TRBD2 (5 bases). This receptor was identified in a human donor with glioblastoma. The CDR3 is CASSPPGGSYEQYF. The DNA for the CDR3 is TGTGCCAGCAGTCCCCCGGGCGGGTCCTACGAGCAGTACTTC.